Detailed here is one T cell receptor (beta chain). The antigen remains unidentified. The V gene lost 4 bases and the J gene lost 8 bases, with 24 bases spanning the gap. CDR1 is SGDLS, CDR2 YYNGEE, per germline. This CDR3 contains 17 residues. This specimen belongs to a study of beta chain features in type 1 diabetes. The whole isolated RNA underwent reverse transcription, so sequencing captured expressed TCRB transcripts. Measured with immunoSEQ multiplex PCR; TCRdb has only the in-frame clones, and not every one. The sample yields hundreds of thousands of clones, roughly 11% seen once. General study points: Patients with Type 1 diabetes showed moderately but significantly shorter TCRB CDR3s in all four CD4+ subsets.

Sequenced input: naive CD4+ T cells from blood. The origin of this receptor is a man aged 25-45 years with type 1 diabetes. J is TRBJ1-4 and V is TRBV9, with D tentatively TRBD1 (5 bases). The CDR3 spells CASSLYEGTWVGEKLFF. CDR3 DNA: TGTGCCAGCAGCCTCTACGAGGGGACTTGGGTAGGAGAAAAACTGTTTTTT.